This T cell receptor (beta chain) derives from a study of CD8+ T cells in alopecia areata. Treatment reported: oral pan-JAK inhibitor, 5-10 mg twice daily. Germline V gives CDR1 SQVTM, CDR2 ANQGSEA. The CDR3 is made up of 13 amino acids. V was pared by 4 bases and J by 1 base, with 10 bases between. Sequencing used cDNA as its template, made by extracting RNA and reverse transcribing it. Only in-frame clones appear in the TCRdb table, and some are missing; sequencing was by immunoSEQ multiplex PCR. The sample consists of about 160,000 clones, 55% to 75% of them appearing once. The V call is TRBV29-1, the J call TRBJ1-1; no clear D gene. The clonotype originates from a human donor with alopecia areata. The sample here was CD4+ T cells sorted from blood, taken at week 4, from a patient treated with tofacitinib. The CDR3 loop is CSVGRAANTEAFF. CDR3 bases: TGCAGCGTTGGGAGGGCAGCGAACACTGAAGCTTTCTTT.